These 24 T cell receptor beta chains came from one sample sequenced in a study of T cell responses to AZD1222 COVID-19 vaccine. Data came from immunoSEQ multiplex PCR; TCRdb stores just in-frame clones and leaves some out. The sample shows under 200,000 clones, 85% to 90% of them seen only once. Material: peripheral blood, obtained on day 0 of MenACWY control vaccination. Every receptor here comes from an adult in good health.

Here the CDR3 reads CASSRTSTGELFF. In DNA form, the CDR3 reads TGTGCCAGCAGCCGGACTAGTACCGGGGAGCTGTTTTTT. The J gene is TRBJ2-2, the V gene TRBV3-1 (or the pseudogene TRBV3-2); TRBD2 matches 7 bases. The CDR3 totals 13 residues. Germline V gene sequence: CDR1 LGHDT, CDR2 YNNKEL (reference sequence). V shed 4 bases, J shed 5 bases, and the junction held 1 base outside the gene matches.

V and J are TRBV6-5 and TRBJ1-1; 8 bases map to TRBD1. This CDR3 has 12 amino acids. The V segment lost 7 bases and the J segment 6 bases; nucleotides outside the gene matches: 4. Germline CDR1 MNHEY, CDR2 SVGAGI. The CDR3 sequence is CASKRQGSEAFF. CDR3 nucleotide sequence: TGTGCCAGCAAAAGACAGGGGTCTGAAGCTTTCTTT.

This sequence joins TRBV5-4 and TRBJ1-1, with D unclear. Germline V lookup: CDR1 SGHNT, CDR2 YYREEE (reference sequence). The CDR3 extends over 12 amino acids. With 7 bases removed from V and 0 bases from J, the gap between germline ends came to 7 bases. This chain's CDR3 is CASGDLNTEAFF. In DNA form, the CDR3 reads TGTGCCAGCGGTGACCTGAACACTGAAGCTTTCTTT.

This clone was detected only a few times. The chain couples TRBV7-9 to TRBJ2-7, with D unresolved. V was clipped by 1 base and J by 3 bases, with 13 bases between them. Germline values: CDR1 SEHNR, CDR2 FQNEAQ (reference sequence). CDR3 length: 15 amino acids. The CDR3 reads CASSLGASAHYEQYF. CDR3 bases: TGTGCCAGCAGCTTAGGGGCATCGGCCCACTACGAGCAGTACTTC.

The rearrangement joins TRBV6-5 to TRBJ2-7; 7 bases are shared with TRBD1. From germline, CDR1 is MNHEY and CDR2 SVGAGI. The CDR3 length is 14 residues. The ends lost 4 bases at V and 2 bases at J; junction bases unmatched: 5. CDR3 bases: TGTGCCAGCAGTTCCGGGACAGACGCCTACGAGCAGTACTTC. Amino acid sequence: CASSSGTDAYEQYF.

The V and J genes are TRBV2 and TRBJ1-2; weak D call: TRBD1 (5 bases). Germline V gene sequence: CDR1 SNHLY, CDR2 FYNNEI. Trimming removed 1 base from V and 2 bases from J, with 8 bases in between. This CDR3 has 14 residues. The CDR3 here is CASSEEGTNYGYTF. CDR3 nucleotide sequence: TGTGCCAGCAGTGAAGAGGGGACCAACTATGGCTACACCTTC.

The chain links TRBV6-5 to TRBJ1-1, with D maybe TRBD1 (5 bases). The CDR3 contains 16 residues. Looked up from germline, CDR1 is MNHEY and CDR2 is SVGAGI. V lost 1 base to trimming and J lost 3 bases, with 15 bases between them. CDR3 residues: CASSYYPSVGDTEAFF. CDR3 bases: TGTGCCAGCAGTTACTACCCCTCAGTGGGGGACACTGAAGCTTTCTTT.

This chain joins TRBV5-4 and TRBJ2-2; 7 nucleotides line up with TRBD2. The CDR3 is 14 amino acids. V lost 4 bases, J lost 4 bases, and 4 bases stayed unmatched. Germline V lookup: CDR1 SGHNT, CDR2 YYREEE (reference sequence). CDR3 bases: TGTGCCAGCAGCGGGGGGGGTTCCACCGGGGAGCTGTTTTTT. It is translated as CASSGGGSTGELFF.

The table lists this clone with a few counts. This chain links TRBV7-2 with TRBJ2-7, with D hard to call. V lost 6 bases to trimming and J lost 4 bases, with 16 bases between them. Germline loops: CDR1 SGHTA, CDR2 FQGNSA. This CDR3 is built from 14 residues. CDR3 amino acids: CASSPGDREYEQYF. In DNA, the CDR3 is TGTGCCAGCAGTCCTGGGGATAGGGAATACGAGCAGTACTTC. Based on the CDR3 plus reference TRBV7-2 and TRBJ2-7, the full variable domain is GAGVSQSPSNKVTEKGKDVELRCDPISGHTALYWYRQSLGQGLEFLIYFQGNSAPDKSGLPSDRFSAERTGGSVSTLTIQRTQQEDSAVYLCASSPGDREYEQYFGPGTRLTVT.

The chain joins TRBV7-9 to TRBJ1-1, with D maybe TRBD1 (5 bases). The CDR3 runs to 12 residues. V was trimmed by 5 bases and J by 12 bases, leaving 16 bases between them. Looked up from germline, CDR1 is SEHNR and CDR2 is FQNEAQ (reference sequence). The CDR3 reads CASSARGEAPFF. DNA for the CDR3: TGTGCCAGCAGCGCAAGGGGAGAAGCACCTTTCTTT.

The chain couples TRBV6-5 to TRBJ2-7; TRBD1 or TRBD2 may be the D gene (5 bases each). Germline V gives CDR1 MNHEY, CDR2 SVGAGI. The CDR3 is 14 amino acids. V lost 2 bases and J 3 bases, leaving 11 bases between the germline ends. This CDR3 reads CASSYGTELYEQYF. The CDR3 region has the DNA TGTGCCAGCAGTTACGGGACGGAGCTCTACGAGCAGTACTTC.

This chain connects TRBV6-2 or TRBV6-3 to TRBJ2-3; D possibly corresponds to TRBD1 (6 bases). Trimming cost V 5 bases and J 5 bases, with 11 bases left between them. The CDR3 loop spans 13 amino acids. In germline, CDR1 is MNHEY, CDR2 SVGEGT. For the CDR3, the DNA is TGTGCCAGCAGTAGCGAAGGGGGAGATACGCAGTATTTT. It translates to CASSSEGGDTQYF.

This sequence joins TRBV5-1 and TRBJ2-1; 9 bases match TRBD2. There are 16 residues in the CDR3. Germline V gene data show CDR1 as SGHRS and CDR2 as YFSETQ. The V segment lost 0 bases and the J segment 1 base; nucleotides outside the gene matches: 2. The CDR3, as DNA: TGCGCCAGCAGCTTGGTAGCGGGAGCTTCCTACAATGAGCAGTTCTTC. It codes for CASSLVAGASYNEQFF.

This chain joins TRBV28 and TRBJ2-7; perhaps TRBD1 as D (6 bases). This CDR3 is built from 14 residues. Trimming took 4 bases from V and 4 from J, leaving 14 bases between them. CDR1 and CDR2 from the germline V gene are MDHEN and SYDVKM. Here the CDR3 DNA reads TGTGCCAGCAGTTCGACCGGGACATCGTACGAGCAGTACTTC. Amino acid sequence: CASSSTGTSYEQYF.

The V gene is TRBV4-1, the J gene TRBJ2-7, with D perhaps matching TRBD1 (5 bases). V was shortened by 4 bases and J by 5 bases, with 18 bases between the two germline ends. The CDR3 length is 15 residues. CDR1 and CDR2 from the germline V gene are MGHRA and YSYEKL. CDR3 DNA sequence: TGCGCCAGCAGCCGAATTCAGGGAACTACGGACGAGCAGTACTTC. This codes for CASSRIQGTTDEQYF.

The CDR3 DNA is TGTGCCAGCCAACGAAACTCAGGGACGGTGGAGACCCAGTACTTC. This translates into CASQRNSGTVETQYF. The rearrangement joins TRBV27 to TRBJ2-5, with D perhaps given as TRBD1 or TRBD2 (5 bases each). From germline, CDR1 is MNHEY and CDR2 SMNVEV (reference sequence). V shed 8 bases and J shed 5 bases, with 21 bases lying between them. The CDR3 has 15 residues.

This clone has just a few counts. The rearrangement joins TRBV5-4 to TRBJ2-2, with 8 positions matching TRBD1. The V and J ends lost 4 bases and 5 bases, in that order; junction bases with no gene match: 7. CDR1 and CDR2 from the germline V gene are SGHNT and YYREEE (reference sequence). The CDR3 totals 15 residues. The CDR3 region has the DNA TGTGCCAGCAGCGTACAGGGGGGTTTAACCGGGGAGCTGTTTTTT. Its translation is CASSVQGGLTGELFF. Filled out from reference TRBV5-4 and TRBJ2-2, the complete variable domain reads ETGVTQSPTHLIKTRGQQVTLRCSSQSGHNTVSWYQQALGQGPQFIFQYYREEENGRGNFPPRFSGLQFPNYSSELNVNALELDDSALYLCASSVQGGLTGELFFGEGSRLTVL.

This chain joins TRBV10-3 and TRBJ1-3; D gene uncertain. From germline, CDR1 is ENHRY and CDR2 SYGVKD. V was cut by 4 bases and J by 0 bases, with 7 bases left in between. This CDR3 comprises 14 residues. The CDR3 DNA sequence: TGTGCCATCAGTGTCCCGAGCTCTGGAAACACCATATATTTT. Translating gives CAISVPSSGNTIYF.

The chain couples TRBV6-5 to TRBJ1-1, with D unclear. Germline V gene lookup returns CDR1 MNHEY and CDR2 SVGAGI. The CDR3 runs 15 residues. V was shortened by 0 bases and J by 3 bases, with 11 bases between the two germline ends. CDR3 DNA sequence: TGTGCCAGCAGTTACTCATACCTGATGGACACTGAAGCTTTCTTT. This translates into CASSYSYLMDTEAFF.

This clone was seen a single time. This chain uses TRBV5-1 with TRBJ2-3; D unclear. The CDR3 is made up of 14 amino acids. V was clipped by 4 bases and J by 1 base, with 10 bases between them. The germline V gene encodes CDR1 SGHRS and CDR2 YFSETQ. The CDR3: CASSGDSRTDTQYF. Here the CDR3 DNA reads TGCGCCAGCAGCGGGGATAGCCGCACAGATACGCAGTATTTT. Complete variable domain (other parts from reference TRBV5-1 and TRBJ2-3): KAGVTQTPRYLIKTRGQQVTLSCSPISGHRSVSWYQQTPGQGLQFLFEYFSETQRNKGNFPGRFSGRQFSNSRSEMNVSTLELGDSALYLCASSGDSRTDTQYFGPGTRLTVL.

This rearrangement joins TRBV19 to TRBJ1-1; TRBD1 matches 9 bases. The germline V gene encodes CDR1 LNHDA and CDR2 SQIVND (reference sequence). V gave up 10 bases and J gave up 4 bases; unmatched junction bases: 7. This CDR3 has 13 residues. DNA of the CDR3: TGTGCCACATCACAGGGGGCGCTCACTGAAGCTTTCTTT. As protein: CATSQGALTEAFF.

This sequence joins TRBV29-1 and TRBJ2-5, with no clear D. Germline V gene lookup returns CDR1 SQVTM and CDR2 ANQGSEA. V was shortened by 4 bases and J by 5 bases, with 8 bases between the two germline ends. The CDR3 is 11 residues long. The DNA for the CDR3 is TGCAGCGTTGGATGGCGGGAGACCCAGTACTTC. Its translation: CSVGWRETQYF.

The CDR3 spells CARSLLGRGQGEKLFF. CDR3 DNA sequence: TGTGCCAGAAGCTTGCTGGGGCGGGGGCAAGGTGAAAAACTGTTTTTT. The J gene is TRBJ1-4, the V gene TRBV5-3; TRBD1 is a possible D gene (6 bases). TRBV5-3 is an open reading frame, and its role is uncertain. This CDR3 is built from 16 residues. Deletions cut 1 base from V and 7 bases from J, with 17 bases between.

J is TRBJ2-4 and V is TRBV6-1, with 9 bases fitting TRBD1. Germline trimming cut 1 base from V and 5 bases from J; bases unmatched to any gene: 3. The CDR3 has 15 residues. The germline CDR1 and CDR2 sequences are MNHNS and SASEGT. CDR3 in amino acids: CASSEVTGGENIQYF. In DNA form, the CDR3 reads TGTGCCAGCAGTGAAGTAACAGGGGGCGAAAACATTCAGTACTTC.